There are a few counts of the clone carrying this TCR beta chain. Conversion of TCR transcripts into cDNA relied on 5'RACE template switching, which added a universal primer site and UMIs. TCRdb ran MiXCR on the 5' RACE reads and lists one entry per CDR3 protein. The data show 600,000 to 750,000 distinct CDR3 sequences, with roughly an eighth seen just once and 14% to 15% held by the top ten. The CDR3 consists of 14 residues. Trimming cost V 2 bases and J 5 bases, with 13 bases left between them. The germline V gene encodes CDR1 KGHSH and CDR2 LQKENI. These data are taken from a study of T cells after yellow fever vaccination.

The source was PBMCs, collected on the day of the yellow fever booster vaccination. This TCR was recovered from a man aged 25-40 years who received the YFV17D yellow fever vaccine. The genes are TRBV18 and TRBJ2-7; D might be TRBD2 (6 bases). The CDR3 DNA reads TGTGCCAGCTCACCAATCGCTAGCGACAACGAGCAGTACTTC. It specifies CASSPIASDNEQYF.